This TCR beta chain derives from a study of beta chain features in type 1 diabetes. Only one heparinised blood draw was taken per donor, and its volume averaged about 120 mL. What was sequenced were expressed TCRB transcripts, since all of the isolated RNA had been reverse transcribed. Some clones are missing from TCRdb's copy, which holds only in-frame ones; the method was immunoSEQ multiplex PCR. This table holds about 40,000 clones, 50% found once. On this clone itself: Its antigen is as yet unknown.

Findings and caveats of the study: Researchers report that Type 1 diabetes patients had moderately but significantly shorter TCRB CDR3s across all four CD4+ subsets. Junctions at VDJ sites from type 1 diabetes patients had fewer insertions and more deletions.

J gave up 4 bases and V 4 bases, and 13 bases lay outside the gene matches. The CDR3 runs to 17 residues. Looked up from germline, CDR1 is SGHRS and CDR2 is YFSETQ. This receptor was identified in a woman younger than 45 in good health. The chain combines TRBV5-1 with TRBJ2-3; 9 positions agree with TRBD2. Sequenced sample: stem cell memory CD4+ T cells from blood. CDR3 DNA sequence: TGCGCCAGCAGCCTGCAGACTAGCGGAGCAGCCCCAGATACGCAGTATTTT. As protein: CASSLQTSGAAPDTQYF.